The 19 T cell receptor beta chains listed next were all sequenced from one sample in a study of Graves' ophthalmopathy and Graves' hyperthyroidism. Amplification from RNA transcripts yielded the TCR beta CDR3 regions. The library came from an HTBI-primed first-round RT-PCR and a second-round multiplex PCR. MiXCR, applied by TCRdb to the multiplex PCR reads, yields one record per CDR3 protein. Of about 170,000 distinct CDR3 sequences listed, approximately 38% were seen once; the top ten hold around 5.5%. Source material: peripheral blood. Receptors originate from a woman aged 40 to 50 with Graves' ophthalmopathy.

This clonotype has only one observation. The chain is built from TRBV2 and TRBJ2-7; 7 bases line up with TRBD2. With V trimmed by 7 bases and J by 2 bases, 8 bases remained unmatched. The CDR3 loop spans 14 amino acids. Germline CDR1 is SNHLY and CDR2 is FYNNEI. CDR3 sequence (DNA): TGTGCCAGCATACAGGCAGGGAGGGCCTACGAGCAGTACTTC. As protein: CASIQAGRAYEQYF.

This clonotype has a count of ten or more. The chain joins TRBV6-5 to TRBJ1-6; possibly TRBD1 for D (5 bases). CDR1 MNHEY and CDR2 SVGAGI come from the germline V gene. The V end was cut by 0 bases, the J end by 1 base, with 7 bases between. The CDR3 runs to 16 residues. CDR3 sequence reads: CASSYSPGSYNSPLHF. Here the CDR3 DNA reads TGTGCCAGCAGTTACTCGCCAGGGTCCTATAATTCACCCCTCCACTTT.

The chain uses TRBV27 and TRBJ2-2, with D unclear. CDR3 length: 15 residues. With 3 bases removed from V and 6 bases from J, the gap between germline ends came to 14 bases. Germline values: CDR1 MNHEY, CDR2 SMNVEV (reference sequence). The CDR3 bases are TGTGCCAGCAGTTTTTCTAGGGATCTGGCCGGGGAGCTGTTTTTT. Translating it yields CASSFSRDLAGELFF.

This clonotype has a count of ten or more. The rearrangement links TRBV12-3 or TRBV12-4 to TRBJ1-1, with TRBD1 matching over 8 bases. The CDR3 length is 14 residues. V lost 6 bases to trimming and J lost 5 bases; unmatched junction nucleotides: 8. CDR3 DNA sequence: TGTGCCAGCAGGCCTACAGGGGGGCGGACTGAAGCTTTCTTT. Translating it yields CASRPTGGRTEAFF.

This clonotype was recorded at least ten times. J is TRBJ1-1 and V is TRBV2; D unclear. Germline loops: CDR1 SNHLY, CDR2 FYNNEI. V gave up 5 bases and J gave up 0 bases, with 10 bases separating them. The CDR3 covers 14 residues. CDR3: CASSMTDLNTEAFF. DNA of the CDR3: TGTGCCAGCAGTATGACCGATTTGAACACTGAAGCTTTCTTT.

This clonotype was detected ten times or more. The V gene is TRBV4-1, the J gene TRBJ2-7, with 10 nucleotides matching TRBD2. The V segment lost 3 bases and the J segment 3 bases; nucleotides outside the gene matches: 5. Looked up from germline, CDR1 is MGHRA and CDR2 is YSYEKL. The CDR3 is 15 amino acids. CDR3 region: CASSHLAGADYEQYF. The CDR3 nucleotides read TGCGCCAGCAGCCATCTAGCGGGGGCCGACTACGAGCAGTACTTC.

A few counts support this clonotype. The rearrangement links TRBV28 to TRBJ1-5; maybe TRBD1 (5 bases). Trimming stripped 7 bases from V and 2 bases from J, with 24 bases between. CDR1 is MDHEN, CDR2 SYDVKM, per germline. This CDR3 is 18 amino acids long. The CDR3 bases are TGTGCCAGCAACCCGACGTGGGGACCCAAGAAAGGCAATCAGCCCCAGCATTTT. Protein product: CASNPTWGPKKGNQPQHF.

The gene calls are TRBV27 and TRBJ2-7; the D is unclear. Germline V gene data show CDR1 as MNHEY and CDR2 as SMNVEV (reference sequence). CDR3 size: 13 residues. V was clipped by 2 bases and J by 6 bases, with 11 bases between them. Here the CDR3 DNA reads TGTGCCAGCAGTTTAGGTCAACTCGCCGAGCAGTACTTC. Translation: CASSLGQLAEQYF.

The DNA for the CDR3 is TGTGCCAGCACCCCCGACAGGGCTCAGGATTCACCCCTCCACTTT. The encoded protein is CASTPDRAQDSPLHF. The genes are TRBV6-1 and TRBJ1-6, with 7 bases lining up with TRBD1. V shed 7 bases, J shed 8 bases, and the junction held 11 bases outside the gene matches. Germline loops: CDR1 MNHNS, CDR2 SASEGT. CDR3 length equals 15 residues.

This clonotype was seen at least ten times. The chain employs TRBV5-1 and TRBJ1-1, with TRBD1 identical over 7 bases. Looked up from germline, CDR1 is SGHRS and CDR2 is YFSETQ. Losses at the gene ends were 0 bases for V and 5 bases for J; bases not matched to a gene: 4. The CDR3 is 14 amino acids. CDR3 residues: CASSLDQGGTEAFF. The CDR3 DNA reads as TGCGCCAGCAGCTTGGACCAGGGGGGGACTGAAGCTTTCTTT.

In this sample, this clonotype turned up many times. V usage is TRBV13 and J usage is TRBJ2-5; no clear D gene. Trimming shortened V by 7 bases and J by 7 bases, and 13 bases separated the two germline ends. The CDR3 extends over 12 amino acids. Germline CDR1 PRHDT, CDR2 FYEKMQ (reference sequence). CDR3 DNA sequence: TGTGCCAGCACCAAGACCCCTGGGACCCAGTACTTC. This sequence encodes CASTKTPGTQYF.

This clonotype was seen ten or more times. J is TRBJ2-7 and V is TRBV12-3 or TRBV12-4, with D tentatively TRBD1 (5 bases). CDR3 length: 11 residues. Between the trimmed V and J ends, which lost 8 bases and 6 bases, there was a span of 11 bases. The CDR3 sequence: CASAIRGEQYF. The CDR3 nucleotides are TGTGCCAGCGCTATAAGGGGCGAGCAGTACTTC.

The rearrangement uses TRBV7-8 and TRBJ2-5; no clear D. CDR1 SGHVS and CDR2 FQNEAQ come from the germline V gene. V was cut by 3 bases and J by 2 bases, with 7 bases left in between. There are 13 residues in the CDR3. This CDR3 reads CASSLAEQETQYF. CDR3 nucleotides: TGTGCCAGCAGCTTGGCGGAACAAGAGACCCAGTACTTC.

The chain couples TRBV19 to TRBJ1-6; possible D gene TRBD1, 6 bases. V lost 3 bases and J 7 bases, leaving 10 bases between the germline ends. The CDR3 extends over 14 amino acids. In germline, CDR1 is LNHDA, CDR2 SQIVND (reference sequence). The CDR3 loop reads CASSIRQENSPLHF. The CDR3 coding sequence is TGTGCCAGTAGTATTCGACAGGAAAATTCACCCCTCCACTTT. Based on the CDR3 plus reference TRBV19 and TRBJ1-6, the full variable domain is DGGITQSPKYLFRKEGQNVTLSCEQNLNHDAMYWYRQDPGQGLRLIYYSQIVNDFQKGDIAEGYSVSREKKESFPLTVTSAQKNPTAFYLCASSIRQENSPLHFGNGTRLTVT.

This clonotype was observed at least ten times. The V and J genes are TRBV28 and TRBJ2-5; the D is unclear. This CDR3 has 14 residues. V was clipped by 4 bases and J by 4 bases, with 13 bases between them. Per germline, CDR1 MDHEN and CDR2 SYDVKM. The CDR3 sequence: CASSSTAYGETQYF. CDR3 sequence (DNA): TGTGCCAGCAGTTCGACGGCCTATGGAGAGACCCAGTACTTC.

This clonotype was seen repeatedly, ten times or more. The CDR3 sequence is CASSSSGAQWETQYF. The CDR3 DNA reads as TGTGCCAGCAGTTCGAGCGGAGCCCAATGGGAGACCCAGTACTTC. The gene calls are TRBV7-3 and TRBJ2-5, with a tentative D call TRBD2 (5 bases). The germline V gene has CDR1 SGHTA and CDR2 FQGTGA. The CDR3 runs 15 residues. Trimming left V 6 bases short and J 5 bases short, with 19 bases between.

This clonotype was seen at least ten times. The chain is built from TRBV20-1 and TRBJ1-2, with a tentative D call TRBD1 (6 bases). The CDR3 has 11 residues. The V end was cut by 5 bases, the J end by 9 bases, with 13 bases between. Germline lookup yields CDR1 DFQATT and CDR2 SNEGSKA (reference sequence). The CDR3: CSAGRDTRYTF. CDR3 DNA sequence: TGCAGTGCTGGCCGGGACACCCGCTACACCTTC.

This clonotype was seen many times. The CDR3 is CASSLAWQGRREDTEAFF. DNA for the CDR3: TGTGCCAGCAGCTTAGCATGGCAGGGACGGAGGGAGGACACTGAAGCTTTCTTT. The chain links TRBV7-2 to TRBJ1-1, with TRBD1 as a possible D gene (5 bases). The CDR3 runs to 18 residues. Germline assignment: CDR1 SGHTA and CDR2 FQGNSA. V was cut by 0 bases and J by 3 bases, with 20 bases left in between.

The chain has TRBV6-1 and TRBJ1-1; 8 nucleotides align to TRBD1. The CDR3 consists of 15 residues. Germline CDR1 and CDR2: MNHNS and SASEGT. With 5 bases clipped from V and 7 bases from J, the junction kept 12 bases outside the gene matches. The CDR3 DNA reads TGTGCCAGCAGTCCCCGGTCAGGGGGCTTGGTTGAAGCTTTCTTT. Translated: CASSPRSGGLVEAFF.